These 31 T cell receptor beta chains share one sample of origin, sequenced in a study of blood T cells in healthy people across ages. Next came a second PCR, run for about 6 to 11 cycles, which used a sample-barcoded 5' primer along with a J-beta primer mix. TCRdb recomputed calls from the 5' RACE reads with MiXCR, one row per CDR3 protein. The sample shows approximately 940,000 distinct CDR3 sequences, roughly 48% of them seen only once. The material sequenced was blood. The origin of the receptors is a man younger than 40 in good health.

Comment on this clonotype: The junction departs from the called germline gene at one end, perhaps through a read error. The genes are TRBV19 and TRBJ2-3; no clear D. This CDR3 spans 14 amino acids. CDR1 is LNHDA, CDR2 SQIVND, per germline (reference sequence). CDR3 coding DNA: TGTGCCGGTAGTATTCAAGGGATGGCGGATACGCAGTATTTT. The encoded protein is CAGSIQGMADTQYF.

The chain uses TRBV7-9 and TRBJ2-1; no reliable D call. Germline CDR1 SEHNR, CDR2 FQNEAQ (reference sequence). The CDR3 is made up of 12 amino acids. V was pared by 5 bases and J by 7 bases, with 9 bases between. CDR3 in DNA: TGTGCCAGCAGCACACTACAGAATGAGCAGTTCTTC. This sequence encodes CASSTLQNEQFF. Full variable domain (remainder filled in from reference TRBV7-9 and TRBJ2-1): DTGVSQNPRHKITKRGQNVTFRCDPISEHNRLYWYRQTLGQGPEFLTYFQNEAQLEKSRLLSDRFSAERPKGSFSTLEIQRTEQGDSAMYLCASSTLQNEQFFGPGTRLTVL.

V gene TRBV4-1 combines with J gene TRBJ1-2; D uncertain. Germline CDR1 is MGHRA and CDR2 is YSYEKL. V lost 5 bases and J lost 2, with 9 bases in between. The CDR3 extends over 13 amino acids. The CDR3 DNA is TGCGCCAGCAGCGCGACACTCAACTATGGCTACACCTTC. Its protein product is CASSATLNYGYTF.

The rearrangement links TRBV5-1 to TRBJ1-1; tentatively, D is TRBD1 (5 bases). The V end lost 4 bases, the J end lost 4 bases, and 17 bases lay between the germline ends. CDR3 length: 15 residues. In germline, CDR1 is SGHRS, CDR2 YFSETQ. The CDR3 DNA reads TGCGCCAGCAGCGGGCGGCAGGGTGATATCACTGAAGCTTTCTTT. Translating it yields CASSGRQGDITEAFF.

In this sample, this clonotype turned up a few times. The rearrangement uses TRBV28 and TRBJ1-2; possible D gene TRBD1, 5 bases. The CDR3 is 15 residues long. In germline, CDR1 is MDHEN, CDR2 SYDVKM. V dropped 3 bases and J dropped 5 bases, with 16 bases sitting between them. CDR3 residues: CASSFLGPGRYGYTF. The CDR3 bases are TGTGCCAGCAGTTTCTTGGGGCCCGGTCGGTATGGCTACACCTTC.

The gene calls are TRBV7-8 and TRBJ2-3, with no clear D. The germline gives CDR1 SGHVS, CDR2 FQNEAQ. CDR3 length: 15 amino acids. V was trimmed by 3 bases and J by 2 bases, leaving 12 bases between them. CDR3 protein: CASSLGWQNTDTQYF. The CDR3 region has the DNA TGTGCCAGCAGCTTGGGGTGGCAAAACACAGATACGCAGTATTTT.

This clonotype appeared a few times. The V gene is TRBV28, the J gene TRBJ2-5, with D possibly being TRBD1 (5 bases). Germline V gene data show CDR1 as MDHEN and CDR2 as SYDVKM. There are 13 residues in the CDR3. The V end lost 2 bases, the J end lost 5 bases, and 9 bases lay between the germline ends. Here the CDR3 reads CASSLDSRETQYF. In DNA, the CDR3 is TGTGCCAGCAGTTTAGACAGCCGGGAGACCCAGTACTTC.

This chain links TRBV12-3 or TRBV12-4 with TRBJ2-7, with TRBD2 as a possible D gene (6 bases). The CDR3 runs to 12 residues. Trimming removed 2 bases from V and 6 bases from J, with 8 bases in between. CDR3 in amino acids: CASSLMGGEQYF. For the CDR3, the DNA is TGTGCCAGCAGTTTAATGGGGGGCGAGCAGTACTTC.

The J gene is TRBJ2-1, the V gene TRBV24-1, with D possibly matching TRBD2 (6 bases). CDR3 size: 16 residues. V gave up 2 bases and J gave up 0 bases, with 10 bases separating them. CDR1 and CDR2 (germline): KGHDR, SFDVKD. CDR3 loop: CATSDYAGPSYNEQFF. CDR3 coding DNA: TGTGCCACCAGTGATTATGCGGGACCCTCCTACAATGAGCAGTTCTTC.

The sample holds a few counts of this clonotype. The rearrangement joins TRBV3-1 to TRBJ2-3; D is unresolved. The CDR3 spans 12 residues. Trimming left V 4 bases short and J 6 bases short, with 8 bases between. In germline, CDR1 is LGHDT, CDR2 YNNKEL (reference sequence). DNA of the CDR3: TGTGCCAGCAGCCCCGCCCCTGATACGCAGTATTTT. Residues: CASSPAPDTQYF.

The chain is built from TRBV7-2 and TRBJ2-5; D unresolved. V was trimmed by 1 base and J by 1 base, leaving 7 bases between them. Germline V gene data show CDR1 as SGHTA and CDR2 as FQGNSA. The CDR3 totals 14 residues. This CDR3 reads CASSLVWVQETQYF. In nucleotides, the CDR3 is TGTGCCAGCAGCTTAGTATGGGTCCAAGAGACCCAGTACTTC.

The chain employs TRBV5-1 and TRBJ1-2, with D hard to call. V shed 0 bases and J shed 3 bases, with 12 bases lying between them. The germline gives CDR1 SGHRS, CDR2 YFSETQ. The CDR3 has 15 residues. For the CDR3, the DNA is TGCGCCAGCAGCTTGGCGACGGGTCTGGACTATGGCTACACCTTC. It codes for CASSLATGLDYGYTF.

The CDR3 here is CASSQPTGENYGYTF. The CDR3 DNA reads as TGTGCCAGCAGCCAACCGACAGGGGAGAACTATGGCTACACCTTC. The chain uses TRBV3-1 and TRBJ1-2; 8 bases map to TRBD1. Germline V gene lookup returns CDR1 LGHDT and CDR2 YNNKEL (reference sequence). The CDR3 loop spans 15 amino acids. V gave up 2 bases and J gave up 2 bases; unmatched junction bases: 4.

The V gene is TRBV3-1, the J gene TRBJ2-1; 8 bases fit TRBD2. Per the germline V gene, CDR1 is LGHDT and CDR2 is YNNKEL (reference sequence). V lost 2 bases and J lost 8; bases outside the gene matches: 8. The CDR3 has 15 amino acids. The CDR3 coding sequence is TGTGCCAGCAGCCAACCCGTGACTAGCGTAGATGAGCAGTTCTTC. Protein: CASSQPVTSVDEQFF.

The chain is built from TRBV29-1 and TRBJ1-4, with a tentative D call TRBD1 (5 bases). Trimming removed 7 bases at V and 2 bases at J, with 11 bases between. Germline V lookup: CDR1 SQVTM, CDR2 ANQGSEA. The CDR3 has 13 amino acids. CDR3 bases: TGCAGCGCCGCCCGGGGCACTAATGAAAAACTGTTTTTT. This sequence encodes CSAARGTNEKLFF.

V is TRBV6-2 or TRBV6-3 and J is TRBJ1-6; no clear D gene. The germline gives CDR1 MNHEY, CDR2 SVGEGT. This CDR3 is 12 amino acids long. The V and J ends lost 8 bases and 8 bases respectively, with 10 bases between them. This chain's CDR3 is CASGREDSPLHF. The DNA of the CDR3 is TGTGCCAGCGGACGAGAGGATTCACCCCTCCACTTT.

The genes are TRBV10-3 and TRBJ1-5; 8 bases align to TRBD1. Germline loops: CDR1 ENHRY, CDR2 SYGVKD. V shed 3 bases, J shed 2 bases, and the junction held 3 bases outside the gene matches. The CDR3 totals 15 residues. This chain's CDR3 is CAISEQGGGNQPQHF. CDR3 sequence (DNA): TGTGCCATCAGTGAACAGGGGGGAGGCAATCAGCCCCAGCATTTT.

V gene TRBV6-2 or TRBV6-3 combines with J gene TRBJ1-5; D possibly corresponds to TRBD1 (6 bases). The germline V and J ends were trimmed by 2 bases and 7 bases, with 15 bases remaining between them. The CDR3 is 15 amino acids. CDR1 and CDR2 (germline): MNHEY, SVGEGT. The CDR3 is CASSYPGGGAQPQHF. In DNA, the CDR3 is TGTGCCAGCAGTTACCCCGGTGGGGGGGCCCAGCCCCAGCATTTT.

The chain couples TRBV12-3 or TRBV12-4 to TRBJ1-5, with TRBD1 matching 7 bases. The CDR3 extends over 15 amino acids. V was pared by 6 bases and J by 1 base, with 6 bases of the junction left unmatched. As DNA, the CDR3 is TGTGCCAGCAGCAAGACAGGGATCAGCAATCAGCCCCAGCATTTT. This gives the protein CASSKTGISNQPQHF.

In DNA, the CDR3 is TGCAGTGCCCCCCGCTCGGCGGACAGGGCTGACATTCAGTACTTC. Translation gives CSAPRSADRADIQYF. The genes are TRBV20-1 and TRBJ2-4; 8 nucleotides agree with TRBD1. The V gene's germline CDR1 is DFQATT and CDR2 SNEGSKA (reference sequence). The CDR3 consists of 15 residues. With V trimmed by 6 bases and J by 8 bases, 15 bases remained unmatched.

The chain employs TRBV10-3 and TRBJ2-5; D unresolved. This CDR3 spans 13 amino acids. Germline CDR1 is ENHRY and CDR2 is SYGVKD. V dropped 4 bases and J dropped 2 bases, with 8 bases sitting between them. CDR3 amino acids: CAISGAVQETQYF. The CDR3 DNA reads as TGTGCCATCAGTGGGGCGGTACAAGAGACCCAGTACTTC.

The V gene is TRBV15, the J gene TRBJ1-5; tentative D call: TRBD1 (5 bases). V gave up 0 bases and J gave up 9 bases, with 12 bases separating them. The CDR3 length is 14 residues. Looked up from germline, CDR1 is LNHNV and CDR2 is YYDKDF (reference sequence). CDR3 protein: CATSRDLGGGPQHF. In nucleotides, the CDR3 is TGTGCCACCAGCAGAGATTTGGGGGGAGGGCCCCAGCATTTT.

This rearrangement joins TRBV5-5 to TRBJ2-6, with D unclear. Germline V lookup: CDR1 SGHKS, CDR2 YYEKEE (reference sequence). The CDR3 is 14 amino acids. Deletions cut 0 bases from V and 13 bases from J, with 14 bases between. For the CDR3, the DNA is TGTGCCAGCAGCTTGGAGGGCAGTTTAAGGGTCCTGACTTTC. Translation: CASSLEGSLRVLTF.

This chain links TRBV20-1 with TRBJ2-5; TRBD2 aligns across 10 bases. Germline CDR1 DFQATT, CDR2 SNEGSKA (reference sequence). There are 16 residues in the CDR3. V trimming: 3 bases; J trimming: 1 base; junction bases outside the gene matches: 8. CDR3 bases: TGCAGTGCTAGGGAAACTAGCGGGGCAACCCAAGAGACCCAGTACTTC. It codes for CSARETSGATQETQYF.

This clonotype was detected a few times. V usage is TRBV30 and J usage is TRBJ1-2; unclear D gene. Germline V gene lookup returns CDR1 GTSNPN and CDR2 SVGIG (reference sequence). The CDR3 length is 13 residues. Trimming removed 2 bases at V and 4 bases at J, with 11 bases between. Here the CDR3 reads CAWSMGDAYGYTF. In nucleotides, the CDR3 is TGTGCCTGGAGTATGGGTGATGCCTATGGCTACACCTTC.

This rearrangement joins TRBV20-1 to TRBJ1-6, with 9 bases identical to TRBD1. CDR1 is DFQATT, CDR2 SNEGSKA, per germline (reference sequence). With 2 bases clipped from V and 7 bases from J, the junction kept 6 bases outside the gene matches. The CDR3 is 15 amino acids. The chain's CDR3 is CSARTGQGRNSPLHF. CDR3 in DNA: TGCAGTGCTAGAACCGGACAGGGGAGGAATTCACCCCTCCACTTT.

This clonotype was seen only once. V and J are TRBV20-1 and TRBJ1-2, with 10 bases lining up with TRBD1. Trimming cost V 8 bases and J 4 bases; bases outside gene matches: 10. CDR3 length equals 14 residues. Germline V lookup: CDR1 DFQATT, CDR2 SNEGSKA (reference sequence). CDR3 residues: CSRNGQGVGYGYTF. CDR3 in DNA: TGCAGTAGAAACGGACAGGGGGTAGGCTATGGCTACACCTTC.

The rearrangement joins TRBV7-2 to TRBJ2-7; a weak D match, TRBD2 (5 bases). Germline lookup yields CDR1 SGHTA and CDR2 FQGNSA. The CDR3 is 14 amino acids. Trimming stripped 2 bases from V and 1 base from J, with 9 bases between. The CDR3 loop is CASSLHSVSYEQYF. CDR3 bases: TGTGCCAGCAGCTTACATAGCGTTTCCTACGAGCAGTACTTC.

The chain is built from TRBV12-3 or TRBV12-4 and TRBJ1-5; TRBD1 might be the D (5 bases). V lost 4 bases to trimming and J lost 6 bases, with 13 bases between them. There are 14 residues in the CDR3. The CDR3 is CASSSGGMGQPQHF. The CDR3 DNA sequence: TGTGCCAGCAGTTCTGGGGGGATGGGTCAGCCCCAGCATTTT.

This clonotype was counted between two and nine times. The genes are TRBV24-1 and TRBJ2-6; D is uncertain. V was trimmed by 5 bases and J by 4 bases, leaving 2 bases between them. The CDR3 is made up of 12 amino acids. CDR1 is KGHDR, CDR2 SFDVKD, per germline. In nucleotides, the CDR3 is TGTGCCACCAGTGCGGGGGCCAACGTCCTGACTTTC. It specifies CATSAGANVLTF.

The V gene is TRBV27, the J gene TRBJ2-7; 7 bases line up with TRBD1. After removal of 1 base from V and 2 bases from J, the junction contained 2 bases not matched to a gene. The germline V gene encodes CDR1 MNHEY and CDR2 SMNVEV (reference sequence). The CDR3 totals 14 residues. The DNA for the CDR3 is TGTGCCAGCAGTTTATACGGGACAGCCTACGAGCAGTACTTC. Translation gives CASSLYGTAYEQYF.